This passage covers 19 T cell receptor beta chains from one sample sequenced in a study of response to subunit inactivated influenza vaccine. One entry per CDR3 protein, called by TCRdb with MiXCR from the RT-PCR reads. The sample includes hundreds of thousands of distinct CDR3 sequences, approximately 10% of them seen just once. The specimen comprised PBMCs from blood, sampled on the day of vaccination. Receptor source: a man aged 50-60 years who received an inactivated influenza vaccine.

This chain links TRBV4-3 with TRBJ2-3, with 8 bases that match TRBD2. Germline V gene data show CDR1 as LGHNA and CDR2 as YSLEER. J was trimmed by 6 bases and V by 0 bases; bases with no gene match: 5. The CDR3 loop spans 15 amino acids. For the CDR3, the DNA is TGCGCCAGCAGCCAAGAGGGGACTAGGGGGGATACGCAGTATTTT. This codes for CASSQEGTRGDTQYF.

In its sample, this clonotype was seen a few times. This chain links TRBV20-1 with TRBJ2-5, with TRBD2 matching 9 bases. The germline V gene has CDR1 DFQATT and CDR2 SNEGSKA (reference sequence). V lost 0 bases, J lost 4 bases, and 12 bases stayed unmatched. The CDR3 contains 17 residues. CDR3 residues: CSARDPLAGDARETQYF. In nucleotides, the CDR3 is TGCAGTGCTAGAGACCCATTAGCGGGAGATGCTAGAGAGACCCAGTACTTC.

The rearrangement links TRBV20-1 to TRBJ1-5; 12 bases agree with TRBD1. The CDR3 runs 16 residues. Germline-derived CDR1 and CDR2 are DFQATT and SNEGSKA (reference sequence). V shed 2 bases and J 6 bases; nucleotides not matched to a gene: 8. CDR3 in DNA: TGCAGTGCTAGACAGACCGGGACAGGGGGCCGTCAGCCCCAGCATTTT. It is translated as CSARQTGTGGRQPQHF.

This clonotype occurred a few times. The chain recombines TRBV20-1 with TRBJ1-5; TRBD1 matches at 8 bases. The V gene end was trimmed by 5 bases and the J gene end by 4 bases; junction bases not matched to a gene: 7. The CDR3 is made up of 14 amino acids. CDR1 DFQATT and CDR2 SNEGSKA come from the germline V gene (reference sequence). As DNA, the CDR3 is TGCAGTGCTCCAATAACAGGGGGAAATCAGCCCCAGCATTTT. This translates into CSAPITGGNQPQHF.

This clonotype was seen a few times. The chain carries TRBV2 and TRBJ2-5; TRBD1 matches at 8 bases. J was trimmed by 2 bases and V by 6 bases; bases with no gene match: 11. CDR1 SNHLY and CDR2 FYNNEI come from the germline V gene. This CDR3 is built from 16 residues. The CDR3: CASRGEPGQDQETQYF. CDR3 in DNA: TGTGCCAGCAGGGGGGAACCGGGACAGGATCAAGAGACCCAGTACTTC.

This clonotype showed up just a few times. The chain couples TRBV20-1 to TRBJ2-5, with D possibly matching TRBD2 (6 bases). CDR3 size: 15 residues. Germline CDR1 DFQATT, CDR2 SNEGSKA (reference sequence). Trimming stripped 0 bases from V and 3 bases from J, with 14 bases between. CDR3 residues: CSARDGRGGEETQYF. The DNA of the CDR3 is TGCAGTGCTAGAGATGGGAGAGGAGGGGAAGAGACCCAGTACTTC.

The genes are TRBV28 and TRBJ2-1; D unclear. CDR1 and CDR2 (germline): MDHEN, SYDVKM. V lost 3 bases and J lost 0, with 12 bases in between. This CDR3 has 16 amino acids. CDR3 protein: CASSFQRLSSYNEQFF. CDR3 DNA sequence: TGTGCCAGCAGTTTCCAGCGCCTCAGCTCCTACAATGAGCAGTTCTTC.

The chain uses TRBV28 and TRBJ2-3, with 9 bases matching TRBD1. Germline V lookup: CDR1 MDHEN, CDR2 SYDVKM. Unmatched junction bases numbered 13, after V lost 6 bases and J lost 9 bases. This CDR3 region has 15 residues. For the CDR3, the DNA is TGTGCCAGCAGCCTACAGGACAGGGGTAACTTGACGCAGTATTTT. As protein: CASSLQDRGNLTQYF.

V usage is TRBV7-2 and J usage is TRBJ2-3, with TRBD2 matching over 16 bases. The germline gives CDR1 SGHTA, CDR2 FQGNSA. Trimming took 5 bases from V and 6 from J; bases not matched to a gene: 5. CDR3 length: 16 amino acids. CDR3 loop: CASSVGTSGRGDTQYF. DNA of the CDR3: TGTGCCAGCAGCGTCGGGACTAGCGGGAGGGGCGATACGCAGTATTTT.

The table lists this clonotype with a few counts. The genes are TRBV27 and TRBJ2-1; no clear D gene. V lost 0 bases to trimming and J lost 7 bases, with 16 bases between them. Germline V gene data show CDR1 as MNHEY and CDR2 as SMNVEV (reference sequence). The CDR3 sequence is 16 residues long. CDR3 in amino acids: CASSLSVGSVRNEQFF. The CDR3 coding sequence is TGTGCCAGCAGTTTATCGGTAGGGTCCGTACGTAATGAGCAGTTCTTC.

The rearrangement links TRBV5-1 to TRBJ2-3, with 10 bases aligning to TRBD2. The germline V gene encodes CDR1 SGHRS and CDR2 YFSETQ. Unmatched junction bases numbered 8, after V lost 4 bases and J lost 6 bases. The CDR3 is made up of 15 amino acids. The CDR3 nucleotides read TGCGCCAGCAGCCTAGCTAGCGGGAGACGTGATACGCAGTATTTT. Translating it yields CASSLASGRRDTQYF.

This clonotype was counted between two and nine times. The CDR3 here is CSARSYGGETQYF. DNA for the CDR3: TGCAGTGCTAGAAGTTACGGGGGAGAGACCCAGTACTTC. The rearrangement joins TRBV20-1 to TRBJ2-5, with D perhaps TRBD2 (6 bases). Germline lookup yields CDR1 DFQATT and CDR2 SNEGSKA (reference sequence). Deletions cut 2 bases from V and 4 bases from J, with 11 bases between. The CDR3 spans 13 residues.

The V gene is TRBV4-3, the J gene TRBJ2-7; the match to TRBD1 covers 10 bases. V shed 3 bases and J 2 bases; nucleotides not matched to a gene: 13. The CDR3 totals 18 residues. Germline V gene data show CDR1 as LGHNA and CDR2 as YSLEER. In nucleotides, the CDR3 is TGCGCCAGCAGCCATGGGATCGCCGGGACAGGGGCCCCCTACGAGCAGTACTTC. As protein: CASSHGIAGTGAPYEQYF.

The CDR3 DNA reads TGTGCCAGCAGCTCGGACTACCTCCAAGAGACCCAGTACTTC. Translation: CASSSDYLQETQYF. The chain recombines TRBV7-9 with TRBJ2-5; weak D call: TRBD2 (6 bases). CDR1 SEHNR and CDR2 FQNEAQ come from the germline V gene (reference sequence). Trimming pared 4 bases from V and 1 base from J, leaving 10 bases between. There are 14 residues in the CDR3.

The CDR3 coding sequence is TGTGCCAGCAGCGTAGGCCAGGGAGTGGGTCAAGAGACCCAGTACTTC. Translating gives CASSVGQGVGQETQYF. This chain uses TRBV9 with TRBJ2-5, with D tentatively TRBD1 or TRBD2 (5 bases each). The germline V gene has CDR1 SGDLS and CDR2 YYNGEE. This CDR3 is 16 amino acids long. Trimming took off 0 bases at V and 2 bases at J, with 14 bases between the two ends.

This clonotype has a count of ten or more. V is TRBV7-2 and J is TRBJ2-7, with 7 positions matching TRBD2. Germline assignment: CDR1 SGHTA and CDR2 FQGNSA. The CDR3 runs to 11 residues. V shed 4 bases and J 7 bases; nucleotides not matched to a gene: 1. The CDR3 nucleotides are TGTGCCAGCAGCTCCGGGGGGGAGCAGTACTTC. The encoded protein is CASSSGGEQYF.

This clonotype was detected a few times. The rearrangement joins TRBV6-6 to TRBJ1-1; D possibly corresponds to TRBD1 (6 bases). The CDR3 runs 13 residues. The germline V and J ends were trimmed by 7 bases and 6 bases, with 15 bases remaining between them. Germline loops: CDR1 MNHNY, CDR2 SVGAGI (reference sequence). In DNA, the CDR3 is TGTGCCAGCAAACCAGGGGCAATAGCTGAAGCTTTCTTT. Amino acid sequence: CASKPGAIAEAFF.

The chain couples TRBV9 to TRBJ2-7; 9 bases line up with TRBD1. The CDR3 has 15 amino acids. CDR1 is SGDLS, CDR2 YYNGEE, per germline. Losses at the gene ends were 3 bases for V and 0 bases for J; bases not matched to a gene: 4. Here the CDR3 reads CASSEGTGPSYEQYF. The CDR3 coding sequence is TGTGCCAGCAGCGAGGGGACAGGGCCCTCCTACGAGCAGTACTTC.

This clonotype has more than one count but fewer than ten. One end of the junction is discordant with germline, which a read error may explain. This chain joins TRBV5-1 and TRBJ2-1; 10 bases are shared with TRBD2. The CDR3 is 15 amino acids. Germline V lookup: CDR1 SGHRS, CDR2 YFSETQ. The CDR3 DNA reads as TGCGCCAGCAGTTTGGGGCTAGCGGGAGCTAGTGAGCAGTTCTTC. This codes for CASSLGLAGASEQFF.